This TCR beta chain originates from a study of CD8+CD57+ T cells in acquired aplastic anemia. Whole-study context: Healthy donors yielded roughly 9.9 million CD4+ cell reads on average. Regarding the study as a whole: Patients and healthy controls showed no significant CD8+ Simpson's diversity difference. Patients and controls shared 25 to 30 CD8+ CDR3 sequences, which appeared highly expressed in patients and within their immunodominant clones.

Template material for TCR beta VDJ and CDR3 profiling consisted of genomic DNA. In TCRdb, the reads were re-called with MiXCR into one record per CDR3 protein. The sample carries around 68,000 distinct CDR3 sequences, around half recorded once. This clonotype was detected ten times or more. Its antigen is currently unknown. CDR1 KGHDR and CDR2 SFDVKD come from the germline V gene. The V and J ends lost 3 bases and 0 bases respectively, with 12 bases between them. The CDR3 covers 16 residues. The V gene is TRBV24-1, the J gene TRBJ2-3; D remains unclear. Material: sorted CD4+, CD8+, or CD8+CD57+ T cells (not recorded which) from PBMCs. This clonotype was sampled from a human donor in good health, serving as a control. The CDR3 DNA sequence: TGTGCCACCAGTGATCAACCCGGCGCTAGCACAGATACGCAGTATTTT. Amino acid sequence: CATSDQPGASTDTQYF.